Ten or more counts support the clone carrying this T cell receptor (beta chain). This entry belongs to a study of early T cells in non-severe SARS-CoV-2 infection. The trim removed 4 bases at V and 0 bases at J, leaving 3 bases unmatched. This CDR3 contains 15 residues. Per germline, CDR1 SGHDT and CDR2 YYEEEE. MiXCR, run by TCRdb on the 5' RACE reads, gives a single entry per CDR3 protein. The sample holds some 64,000 distinct CDR3 sequences; around 19% are singletons and the top ten take over 8%. This chain connects TRBV5-6 to TRBJ2-2, with TRBD2 matching over 7 bases. This receptor was taken from an adult who was a healthcare worker with PCR-confirmed SARS-CoV-2 infection or an uninfected control (not recorded which). The sequenced sample was whole blood, obtained at baseline. CDR3 in DNA: TGTGCCAGCAGCCCGACTAGCTCGAACACCGGGGAGCTGTTTTTT. Amino acids: CASSPTSSNTGELFF. The full variable domain, its missing parts supplied by reference TRBV5-6 and TRBJ2-2, is DAGVTQSPTHLIKTRGQQVTLRCSPKSGHDTVSWYQQALGQGPQFIFQYYEEEERQRGNFPDRFSGHQFPNYSSELNVNALLLGDSALYLCASSPTSSNTGELFFGEGSRLTVL.